The rows below give T cell receptor beta chains drawn from one sample of a study of T cell responses to AZD1222 COVID-19 vaccine. Clones were read by immunoSEQ multiplex PCR, and TCRdb kept only the in-frame ones, dropping some. In the table there are some 140,000 clones, more than 90% of which are singletons. This specimen consisted of peripheral blood, obtained on day 0 of AZD1222 vaccination. The receptor source for this set is an adult in good health. CDR3s include the opening cysteine and the closing phenylalanine or tryptophan. The D gene is left open where the match is weak. The listing skips clone size in some rows; elsewhere it reads once, few, many or a size class.

V,J,D,size,length,DNA,CDR3
TRBV28,TRBJ1-2,.,.,13,TGTGCCAGCAGTATATCAACAGGATGGGGCTACACCTTC,CASSISTGWGYTF
TRBV29-1,TRBJ2-7,TRBD1,.,15,TGCAGCGTTGAATTGGGGACAGGGTCCCCCTACGAGCAGTACTTC,CSVELGTGSPYEQYF
TRBV7-9,TRBJ2-2,TRBD1,.,15,TGTGCCAGCAGCTTTTGGACAGGGACCACCGGGGAGCTGTTTTTT,CASSFWTGTTGELFF
TRBV6-5,TRBJ2-7,.,.,15,TGTGCCAGCAGGGGGGGAGGAGGGGTTCCCTACGAGCAGTACTTC,CASRGGGGVPYEQYF
TRBV3-1/TRBV3-2,TRBJ2-5,.,.,13,TGTGCCAGCAGCCAAGGACCCGTAGAGACCCAGTACTTC,CASSQGPVETQYF
TRBV5-1,TRBJ1-5,.,.,14,TGCGCCAGCAGCTTGGACGGTAACGATCAGCCCCAGCATTTT,CASSLDGNDQPQHF
TRBV18,TRBJ1-5,.,.,21,TGTGCCAGCTCATTCGACAGGCCTCCGGGGGTCGTGCCTTCTAGCAATCAGCCCCAGCATTTT,CASSFDRPPGVVPSSNQPQHF
TRBV9,TRBJ1-1,.,.,14,TGTGCCAGCAGTATAGGGGCGGAATACACTGAAGCTTTCTTT,CASSIGAEYTEAFF
TRBV7-9,TRBJ2-5,TRBD1,.,15,TGTGCCAGCAGCCTCGGGACAGCTTTCCAAGAGACCCAGTACTTC,CASSLGTAFQETQYF
TRBV24-1,TRBJ1-2,TRBD1,.,13,TGTGCCACGAGGGACAGCACTAACTATGGCTACACCTTC,CATRDSTNYGYTF
TRBV27,TRBJ2-7,TRBD1,.,15,TGTGCCAGCAGTTTATCCCGGACAGGGGCCTACGAGCAGTACTTC,CASSLSRTGAYEQYF
TRBV7-2,TRBJ1-2,TRBD1,.,15,TGTGCCAGCAGCCTCGACAGGGGGCACCGCTATGGCTACACCTTC,CASSLDRGHRYGYTF
TRBV6-5,TRBJ1-1,.,.,13,TGTGCCAGCAGTATGAATATGAACACTGAAGCTTTCTTT,CASSMNMNTEAFF
TRBV18,TRBJ2-1,.,.,12,TGTGCCAGCTCAAGGTCGGACAATGAGCAGTTCTTC,CASSRSDNEQFF
TRBV11-3,TRBJ1-1,.,.,13,TGTGCCAGCAGCTTAGGGCGAGGCACTGAAGCTTTCTTT,CASSLGRGTEAFF
TRBV4-2,TRBJ1-3,TRBD1,many,15,TGTGCCAGCAGCTGGGACAGGAGCTCTGGAAACACCATATATTTT,CASSWDRSSGNTIYF
TRBV19,TRBJ1-2,TRBD1,.,13,TGTGCCAGTAGCAGGGACAGGGGCGATGGCTACACCTTC,CASSRDRGDGYTF
TRBV4-1,TRBJ1-1,.,.,15,TGCGCCAGCACCCACGGCAGGACAGCTAACACTGAAGCTTTCTTT,CASTHGRTANTEAFF
TRBV6-5,TRBJ2-7,.,.,13,.,CASSFGAGYEQYF
TRBV28,TRBJ2-5,TRBD2,.,14,TGTGCCACTAGTAGGGGACTAGGAAAAGAGACCCAGTACTTC,CATSRGLGKETQYF
TRBV2,TRBJ1-2,TRBD1,.,14,TGTGCCAGCAGTGGCGGACAGGGGGCGAGAGGCTACACCTTC,CASSGGQGARGYTF
TRBV5-1,TRBJ1-1,.,.,16,TGCGCCAGCAGCTTGGTAGTGGGGGGCGTGAACACTGAAGCTTTCTTT,CASSLVVGGVNTEAFF
TRBV6-5,TRBJ2-3,TRBD2,.,15,TGTGCCAGCAGGCCCGGGACTAGCGAGGGAGATACGCAGTATTTT,CASRPGTSEGDTQYF
TRBV6-5,TRBJ2-1,TRBD1,once,15,TGTGCCAGCAGTACGGGACAGGGGGCCTTCGGTGAGCAGTTCTTC,CASSTGQGAFGEQFF
TRBV30,TRBJ2-1,.,once,13,TGTGCCTGGAACAGAGCTATCTTAGGAGAGCAGTTCTTC,CAWNRAILGEQFF
TRBV28,TRBJ1-2,.,once,14,TGTGCCAACAGCCCGCCGGGGGGCCCCTATGGCTACACCTTC,CANSPPGGPYGYTF
TRBV5-8,TRBJ1-5,.,.,17,TGTGCCAGCAGCTTGGTCGGGGGGTCTTATAGCAATCAGCCCCAGCATTTT,CASSLVGGSYSNQPQHF
TRBV6-2/TRBV6-3,TRBJ2-4,.,.,15,TGTGCCAGCAGTTCCCCCGGGGTAGCCAAAAACATTCAGTACTTC,CASSSPGVAKNIQYF
TRBV12-3/TRBV12-4,TRBJ2-7,.,.,13,TGTGCCAGCAGCTTTGTGGAGGGCTACGAGCAGTACTTC,CASSFVEGYEQYF
TRBV5-5,TRBJ1-6,.,.,14,TGTGCCAGCAGCTTGTTGGAAGCCCTCTCACCCCTCCACTTT,CASSLLEALSPLHF
TRBV7-3,TRBJ1-5,TRBD1,.,13,TGTGCCAGCAGCTCGGACAGGGATCAGCCCCAGCATTTT,CASSSDRDQPQHF
TRBV5-1,TRBJ2-1,TRBD2,.,15,TGCGCCAGCGACCACGGACTAGCGGGAGACAATGAGCAGTTCTTC,CASDHGLAGDNEQFF
TRBV28,TRBJ1-4,TRBD1,.,14,TGTGCCAGCAGTTTGAGGACAGGGAATGAAAAACTGTTTTTT,CASSLRTGNEKLFF
TRBV5-1,TRBJ2-2,TRBD1,.,15,TGCGCCAGCAGGTCCGGGACAGGGGTCGGCGGGGAGCTGTTTTTT,CASRSGTGVGGELFF
TRBV18,TRBJ2-7,TRBD2,once,15,TGTGCCAGCTCACCGACGACTAGCGGGAGGGCCGAGCAGTACTTC,CASSPTTSGRAEQYF
TRBV6-5,TRBJ2-2,.,.,12,TGTGCCAGCATCCGAGACACCGGGGAGCTGTTTTTT,CASIRDTGELFF
TRBV10-3,TRBJ1-5,TRBD1,.,15,TGTGCCACCTGGGGGGGACAGGGACGTGCTCAGCCCCAGCATTTT,CATWGGQGRAQPQHF
TRBV5-1,TRBJ1-1,.,.,13,TGCGCCAGCAGCTTGGCGGGGGACACTGAAGCTTTCTTT,CASSLAGDTEAFF
TRBV27,TRBJ1-3,TRBD1,.,16,TGTGCCAGCAGTTTCTTAGGGGGCGCAGAAGGAAACACCATATATTTT,CASSFLGGAEGNTIYF
TRBV19,TRBJ2-7,TRBD2,.,15,TGTGCCAGTAGTACGGTAGCGGGAGATCACTACGAGCAGTACTTC,CASSTVAGDHYEQYF
TRBV5-4,TRBJ2-3,TRBD2,.,19,TGTGCCAGCAGCTTGGATCCGGGACTAGCGGCCCACCCCGTAGATACGCAGTATTTT,CASSLDPGLAAHPVDTQYF
TRBV14,TRBJ1-4,TRBD1,.,15,TGTGCCAGCAGCAGATACAGGGGTACTAATGAAAAACTGTTTTTT,CASSRYRGTNEKLFF
TRBV5-1,TRBJ2-7,.,.,13,TGCGCCAGCAGCTTGGTTCAGGGGGGCGAGCAGTACTTC,CASSLVQGGEQYF
TRBV27,TRBJ2-7,TRBD1,few,14,TGTGCCAGCAGTTTGCGGACAGGGTTCTACGAGCAGTACTTC,CASSLRTGFYEQYF
TRBV4-2,TRBJ1-4,.,.,15,TGTGCCAGCAGCCTAAAGGCCCTAGATCTGGACAAACTGTTTTTT,CASSLKALDLDKLFF
TRBV29-1,TRBJ1-1,.,.,13,TGCAGCGTTGTGAGTCAGGGCCACACTGAAGCTTTCTTT,CSVVSQGHTEAFF
TRBV4-1,TRBJ1-4,.,.,13,TGCGCCAGCGAGGGACGCGGGCGAGAAAAACTGTTTTTT,CASEGRGREKLFF
TRBV19,TRBJ1-5,.,once,17,TGTGCCAGTAGTACCTCAGGAGTACCTTTTAGCAATCAGCCCCAGCATTTT,CASSTSGVPFSNQPQHF
TRBV28,TRBJ2-5,.,once,13,TGTGCCAGCAGTTTACCAGGCCAAGAGACCCAGTACTTC,CASSLPGQETQYF
TRBV6-1,TRBJ1-2,.,.,15,TGTGCCAGCAGTGAGTGGGCGCGAGCTAACTATGGCTACACCTTC,CASSEWARANYGYTF
TRBV3-1/TRBV3-2,TRBJ2-5,TRBD2,.,14,TGTGCCAGCAGCCCGTACGGGGGGGAAGGGACCCAGTACTTC,CASSPYGGEGTQYF
TRBV7-9,TRBJ1-3,.,.,14,TGTGCCAGCAGCCCCGGGACAAGTGGAAACACCATATATTTT,CASSPGTSGNTIYF
TRBV11-2,TRBJ2-3,TRBD2,.,14,TGTGCCAGCAGCTTGAGCGGGGGCACAGATACGCAGTATTTT,CASSLSGGTDTQYF
TRBV11-2,TRBJ2-1,.,.,14,TGTGCCAGCAGCCCCAGGGGCAGTTACAATGAGCAGTTCTTC,CASSPRGSYNEQFF
TRBV10-3,TRBJ2-1,.,.,12,TGTGCCACAGCTGGAGCCGACAATGAGCAGTTCTTC,CATAGADNEQFF
TRBV3-1/TRBV3-2,TRBJ2-3,.,.,16,TGTGCCAGCAGCCAAGAGCCTAATCTCGTCACAGATACGCAGTATTTT,CASSQEPNLVTDTQYF
TRBV5-1,TRBJ2-2,TRBD1,.,15,TGCGCCAGCAGCTTACAGGGGGCGGGCACCGGGGAGCTGTTTTTT,CASSLQGAGTGELFF